This entry is about one T cell receptor (beta chain). The missing conserved phenylalanine or tryptophan at the end of this CDR3 makes a read error likely. Authors of the study amplified TCR beta CDR3 regions from RNA transcripts. Primed by the HTBI set, a first-round RT-PCR was run on the TCR CDR3. TCRdb reprocessed the multiplex PCR reads with MiXCR, giving one entry per CDR3 protein. The sample carries hundreds of thousands of distinct CDR3 sequences, 14% recorded once. The CDR3 spans 13 residues. The germline V gene encodes CDR1 MNHNS and CDR2 SASEGT. Trimming removed 10 bases from V and 4 bases from J; junction bases left unmatched: 10. The data originate from a study of T cells in Graves' hyperthyroidism and ophthalmopathy. As for the study in general: The initial diagnosis was the point when peripheral blood was collected, ahead of any treatment.

Patients aged 18 to 65 had newly diagnosed hyperthyroidism of under 2 months' duration. Not enrolled were patients with uncontrolled infection, other autoimmune disease, pregnancy or lactation. The receptor comes from a woman aged 18-29 years with Graves' hyperthyroidism. V gene TRBV6-1 combines with J gene TRBJ2-7, with 7 bases identical to TRBD2. Specimen: blood. CDR3 DNA sequence: TGTGCCACTTCACGGGGGGAGGGGTACGAGCAGTACTCC. Amino acids: CATSRGEGYEQYS.